The 9 T cell receptor beta chains presented below share a single source sample, sequenced in a study of read filtering for tumor transcriptome and immune sequencing. This library used approximately 0.4 ug RNA and molecular barcoded adaptors spanning alpha/delta and beta/gamma chains. TCRdb re-called the reads with MiXCR, one entry per CDR3 protein. In the table there are 100,000 to 150,000 distinct CDR3 sequences, around 13% of which are singletons. The material sequenced was a population of CD138-negative cells sorted from bone marrow. The receptors come from a donor older than 35 with multiple myeloma.

Many counts were recorded for this clonotype. The germline gene is not matched at one end of the junction; a read error may be the cause. The gene calls are TRBV6-2 or TRBV6-3 and TRBJ1-1; D gene ambiguous. The CDR3 is made up of 12 amino acids. Germline CDR1 and CDR2: MNHEY and SVGEGT. CDR3 sequence (DNA): TGTGCCAGCAGTTACTCGGACCTTGAATCTTTCTTT. It encodes CASSYSDLESFF.

This clonotype was seen at least ten times. This rearrangement joins TRBV29-1 to TRBJ2-1; 7 bases are a match to TRBD2. The CDR3 length is 12 residues. J gave up 7 bases and V 4 bases, and 4 bases lay outside the gene matches. The germline V gene encodes CDR1 SQVTM and CDR2 ANQGSEA. CDR3 region: CSVAISGNEQFF. CDR3 nucleotide sequence: TGCAGCGTTGCTATTAGCGGGAATGAGCAGTTCTTC.

This clonotype was detected many times. The J gene is TRBJ2-1, the V gene TRBV28; TRBD1 matches 9 bases. The CDR3 spans 16 residues. The V gene's germline CDR1 is MDHEN and CDR2 SYDVKM. Trimming took 1 base from V and 5 from J; bases not matched to a gene: 6. This CDR3 reads CASSLSQGAWDNEQFF. The CDR3 coding sequence is TGTGCCAGCAGTTTATCACAGGGGGCTTGGGACAATGAGCAGTTCTTC. Variable domain in full (rest from reference TRBV28 and TRBJ2-1): DVKVTQSSRYLVKRTGEKVFLECVQDMDHENMFWYRQDPGLGLRLIYFSYDVKMKEKGDIPEGYSVSREKKERFSLILESASTNQTSMYLCASSLSQGAWDNEQFFGPGTRLTVL.

This clonotype was seen many times. The V call is TRBV3-1, the J call TRBJ2-1, with 10 bases that match TRBD2. Germline CDR1 LGHDT, CDR2 YNNKEL (reference sequence). V gave up 8 bases and J gave up 13 bases; unmatched junction bases: 17. The CDR3 runs 15 residues. The CDR3 DNA is TGTGCCAGCTCCCTAGGGGAACTAGCGGGGCGGGGCCAGTTCTTC. This encodes CASSLGELAGRGQFF.

The CDR3 reads CASRVTPTGGRNTEAFF. Written as DNA, the CDR3 is TGTGCCAGCAGAGTCACCCCGACAGGGGGGCGCAACACTGAAGCTTTCTTT. The chain is built from TRBV11-1 and TRBJ1-1; 9 bases line up with TRBD1. Germline-derived CDR1 and CDR2 are SGHAT and FQDESV (reference sequence). The CDR3 sequence is 17 residues long. V shed 6 bases and J 2 bases; nucleotides not matched to a gene: 13.

This clonotype was detected many times. The chain combines TRBV29-1 with TRBJ2-1, with D possibly being TRBD1 (6 bases). The length of the CDR3 is 13 residues. Germline V CDR1 and CDR2: SQVTM, ANQGSEA. Trimming shortened V by 1 base and J by 9 bases, and 13 bases separated the two germline ends. The CDR3 DNA is TGCAGCGTTGAAGTTGGCAGGGGAGTTGAGCAGTTCTTC. This encodes CSVEVGRGVEQFF.

This clonotype was seen ten or more times. The gene calls are TRBV28 and TRBJ2-7; TRBD2 aligns across 8 bases. Germline CDR1 is MDHEN and CDR2 is SYDVKM. The ends lost 7 bases at V and 6 bases at J; junction bases unmatched: 11. The CDR3 length is 14 residues. The CDR3 DNA reads as TGTGCCAGCACCCGGACTAGCTCACAATCCGAGCAGTACTTC. This encodes CASTRTSSQSEQYF.

This clonotype was seen repeatedly, ten times or more. DNA of the CDR3: TGCGCCAGCAGCTTGGTTTCAGGGGCGCAAAACTATGGCTACACCTTC. It specifies CASSLVSGAQNYGYTF. The chain carries TRBV5-1 and TRBJ1-2; possibly TRBD1 for D (6 bases). CDR1 is SGHRS and CDR2 is YFSETQ in the germline V gene. This CDR3 spans 16 amino acids. The V end was cut by 0 bases, the J end by 2 bases, with 14 bases between.

This clonotype was counted at least ten times. The rearrangement links TRBV20-1 to TRBJ1-4; 9 bases are shared with TRBD1. Looked up from germline, CDR1 is DFQATT and CDR2 is SNEGSKA (reference sequence). This CDR3 is 16 amino acids long. V lost 5 bases and J lost 4; bases outside the gene matches: 11. In DNA form, the CDR3 reads TGCAGTGCTCGTGATACAGGGGGCGTTGATAATGAAAAACTGTTTTTT. This encodes CSARDTGGVDNEKLFF.